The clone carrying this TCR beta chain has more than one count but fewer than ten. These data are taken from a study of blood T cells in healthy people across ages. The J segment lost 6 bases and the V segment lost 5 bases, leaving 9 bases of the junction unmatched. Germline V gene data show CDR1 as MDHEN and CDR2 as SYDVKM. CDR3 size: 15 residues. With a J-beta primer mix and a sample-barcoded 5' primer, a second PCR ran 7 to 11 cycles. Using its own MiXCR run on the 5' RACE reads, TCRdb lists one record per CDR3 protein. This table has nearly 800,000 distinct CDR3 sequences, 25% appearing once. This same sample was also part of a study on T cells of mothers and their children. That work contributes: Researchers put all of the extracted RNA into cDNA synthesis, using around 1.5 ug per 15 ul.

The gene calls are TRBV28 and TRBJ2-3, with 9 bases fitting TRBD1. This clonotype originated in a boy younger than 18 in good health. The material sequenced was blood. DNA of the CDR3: TGTGCCAGCAGTCTGCAGACAGGGGGGGTTGATACGCAGTATTTT. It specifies CASSLQTGGVDTQYF.